A single TCR beta chain is shown here with its context. The age range of participants was about 18 to 100 years, with residence in approximately 25 US areas. Which cohort a participant joined came from the clinical history participants gave. Symptom resolution, clearance, or two negative PCRs marked the recovered donors of Cohort 3. The method was immunoSEQ multiplex PCR; TCRdb's version includes in-frame clones alone and lacks a portion of them. Among around 380,000 clones listed, around 87% were seen once. The CDR3 is 14 amino acids. CDR1 MNHEY and CDR2 SVGAGI come from the germline V gene. Trimming pared 6 bases from V and 4 bases from J, leaving 13 bases between. The data stem from a study of blood T cell repertoires in COVID-19. Study information: Sources were T cells, B-cell-depleted T cells, or PBMCs; the material itself was cDNA or gDNA.

The sequence was collected from a young man who had recovered from COVID-19. The material sequenced was PBMCs or T cells enriched from blood (not recorded which). The chain carries TRBV6-5 and TRBJ1-3, with a weak D call TRBD1 (5 bases). As DNA, the CDR3 is TGTGCCAGCAGGTCCAGGGTTTTCGGAAACACCATATATTTT. This sequence encodes CASRSRVFGNTIYF.